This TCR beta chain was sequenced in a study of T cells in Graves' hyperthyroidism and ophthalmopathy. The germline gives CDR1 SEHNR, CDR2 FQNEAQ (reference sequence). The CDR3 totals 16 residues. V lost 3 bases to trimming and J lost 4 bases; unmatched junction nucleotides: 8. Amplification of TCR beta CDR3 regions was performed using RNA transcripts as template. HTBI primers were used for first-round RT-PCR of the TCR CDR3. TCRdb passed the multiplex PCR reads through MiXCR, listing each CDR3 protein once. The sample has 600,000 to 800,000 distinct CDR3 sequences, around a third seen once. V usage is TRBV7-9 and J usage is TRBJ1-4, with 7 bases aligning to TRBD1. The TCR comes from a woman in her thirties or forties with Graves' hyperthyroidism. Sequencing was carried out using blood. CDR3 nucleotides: TGTGCCAGCAGCTTCTCGACAGGGACCATTAATGAAAAACTGTTTTTT. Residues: CASSFSTGTINEKLFF.